The present T cell receptor (beta chain) was sequenced within a study of cytomegalovirus exposure and HLA in healthy donors. Study-level results: Most observed TCR sequences were rare, whereas some public TCRs were detected in many donors. A few chains tied to CMV proved CMV antigen-specific in vitro. The study assumed roughly uniform donor sequencing depth for presence/absence analyses.

In the case of this clone: Its matching antigen is unknown.

Germline values: CDR1 LGHNA, CDR2 YNFKEQ. J was trimmed by 1 base and V by 1 base; bases with no gene match: 5. The CDR3 has 16 amino acids. The PCR was carried out with 60 Vbeta primers and 13 Jbeta primers. The method was immunoSEQ multiplex PCR; TCRdb's version includes in-frame clones alone and lacks a portion of them. The specimen's table records about 79,000 clones. The clonotype originates from a man aged 30-40 years in good health and CMV-seronegative. V gene TRBV4-2 combines with J gene TRBJ2-3, with TRBD1 matching over 7 bases. The sequenced material came from PBMCs. The CDR3 spells CASSQGQGTGTDTQYF. The CDR3, as DNA: TGTGCCAGCAGCCAAGGTCAGGGGACAGGCACAGATACGCAGTATTTT.